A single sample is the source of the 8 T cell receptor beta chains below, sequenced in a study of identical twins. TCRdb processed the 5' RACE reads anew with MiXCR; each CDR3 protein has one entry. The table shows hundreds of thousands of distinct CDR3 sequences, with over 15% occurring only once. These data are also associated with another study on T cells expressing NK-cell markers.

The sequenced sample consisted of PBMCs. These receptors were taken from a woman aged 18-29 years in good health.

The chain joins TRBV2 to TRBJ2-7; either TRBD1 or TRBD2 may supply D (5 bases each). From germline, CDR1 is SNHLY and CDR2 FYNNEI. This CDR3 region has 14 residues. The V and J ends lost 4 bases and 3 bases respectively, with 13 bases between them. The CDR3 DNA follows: TGTGCCAGCAGTGGGGACGGGTCATACTACGAGCAGTACTTC. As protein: CASSGDGSYYEQYF.

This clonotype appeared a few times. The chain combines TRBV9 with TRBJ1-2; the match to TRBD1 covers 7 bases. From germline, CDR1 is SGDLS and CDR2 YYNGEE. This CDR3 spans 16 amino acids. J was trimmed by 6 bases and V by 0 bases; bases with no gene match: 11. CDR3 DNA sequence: TGTGCCAGCAGCGTAGCTGGGAGACAGGGTACCGATGGCTACACCTTC. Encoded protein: CASSVAGRQGTDGYTF. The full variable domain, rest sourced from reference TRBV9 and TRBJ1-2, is DSGVTQTPKHLITATGQRVTLRCSPRSGDLSVYWYQQSLDQGLQFLIQYYNGEERAKGNILERFSAQQFPDLHSELNLSSLELGDSALYFCASSVAGRQGTDGYTFGSGTRLTVV.

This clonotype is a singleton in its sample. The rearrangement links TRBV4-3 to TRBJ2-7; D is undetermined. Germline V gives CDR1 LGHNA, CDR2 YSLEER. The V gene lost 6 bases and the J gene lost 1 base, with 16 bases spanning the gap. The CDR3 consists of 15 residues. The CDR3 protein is CASSQTVGKSYEQYF. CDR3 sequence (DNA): TGCGCCAGCAGTCAAACTGTGGGTAAATCCTACGAGCAGTACTTC.

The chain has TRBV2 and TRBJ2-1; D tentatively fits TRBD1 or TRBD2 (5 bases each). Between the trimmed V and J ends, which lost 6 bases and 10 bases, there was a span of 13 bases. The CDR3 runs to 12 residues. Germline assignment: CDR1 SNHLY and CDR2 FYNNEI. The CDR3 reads CASREDIEEQFF. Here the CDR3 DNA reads TGTGCCAGCAGGGAGGACATCGAGGAGCAGTTCTTC.

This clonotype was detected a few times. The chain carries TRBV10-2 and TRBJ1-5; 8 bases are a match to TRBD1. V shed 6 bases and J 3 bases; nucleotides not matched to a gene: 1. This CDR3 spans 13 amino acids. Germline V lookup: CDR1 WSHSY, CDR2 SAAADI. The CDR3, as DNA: TGCGCCAGCAGACAGGGGGACAATCAGCCCCAGCATTTT. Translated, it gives CASRQGDNQPQHF.

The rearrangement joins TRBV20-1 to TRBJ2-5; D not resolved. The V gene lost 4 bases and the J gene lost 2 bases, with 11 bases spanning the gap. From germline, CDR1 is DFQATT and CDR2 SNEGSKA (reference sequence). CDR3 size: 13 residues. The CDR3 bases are TGCAGTGCTACTGAAGGGTTTCAAGAGACCCAGTACTTC. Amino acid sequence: CSATEGFQETQYF.

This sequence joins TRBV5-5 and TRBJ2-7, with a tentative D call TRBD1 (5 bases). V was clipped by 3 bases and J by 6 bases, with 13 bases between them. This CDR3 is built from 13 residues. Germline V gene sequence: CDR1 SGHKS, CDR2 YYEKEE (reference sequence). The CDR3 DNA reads TGTGCCAGCAGCTCCCCAAGGGGTCCCGAGCAGTACTTC. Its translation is CASSSPRGPEQYF.

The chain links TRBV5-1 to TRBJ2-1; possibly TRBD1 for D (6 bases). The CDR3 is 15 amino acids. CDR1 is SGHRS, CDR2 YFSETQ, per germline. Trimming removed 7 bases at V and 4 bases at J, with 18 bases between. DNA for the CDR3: TGCGCCAGCGCCCGCGAGGGGGACAAGTACAATGAGCAGTTCTTC. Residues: CASAREGDKYNEQFF. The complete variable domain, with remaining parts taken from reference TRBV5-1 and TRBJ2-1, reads KAGVTQTPRYLIKTRGQQVTLSCSPISGHRSVSWYQQTPGQGLQFLFEYFSETQRNKGNFPGRFSGRQFSNSRSEMNVSTLELGDSALYLCASAREGDKYNEQFFGPGTRLTVL.